This T cell receptor (beta chain) appears in the sequencing data of a study of blood T cell repertoires in COVID-19. Assay: immunoSEQ multiplex PCR; the TCRdb copy retains only in-frame clones and omits some. The repertoire holds some 380,000 clones, with approximately 86% as singletons. J lost 2 bases, V lost 3 bases, and 2 bases had no gene match. The CDR3 extends over 13 amino acids. CDR1 is SGHNT, CDR2 YYREEE, per germline (reference sequence). V usage is TRBV5-4 and J usage is TRBJ2-7; 7 positions agree with TRBD1. The specimen was PBMCs or T cells enriched from blood (not recorded which). The TCR comes from a woman aged 40 to 50 with acute COVID-19. The CDR3 region is CASSYGTAYEQYF. DNA for the CDR3: TGTGCCAGCAGCTATGGGACAGCCTACGAGCAGTACTTC.